Below are 8 T cell receptor beta chains sequenced from a single sample in a study of blood T cell repertoires in COVID-19. The protocol was immunoSEQ multiplex PCR, while the TCRdb copy is restricted to in-frame clones and leaves out a portion. The sample yields 300,000 to 350,000 clones, 90% seen once. Specimen: PBMCs or T cells enriched from blood (not recorded which). The receptors shown here come from a woman between 18 and 29 years old with acute COVID-19.

There are a few counts of this clone. This sequence joins TRBV18 and TRBJ1-1, with D tentatively TRBD1 (5 bases). CDR3 size: 15 residues. Germline V gene data show CDR1 as KGHSH and CDR2 as LQKENI. V was pared by 3 bases and J by 4 bases, with 15 bases between. CDR3 residues: CASSPGPLGGTEAFF. CDR3 coding DNA: TGTGCCAGCTCACCTGGCCCCTTGGGGGGCACTGAAGCTTTCTTT.

The gene calls are TRBV12-3 or TRBV12-4 and TRBJ1-6; unclear D gene. Trimming removed 8 bases at V and 7 bases at J, with 12 bases between. The CDR3 extends over 13 amino acids. This CDR3 reads CASSPFGNSPLHF. The DNA for the CDR3 is TGTGCCAGCTCCCCCTTCGGGAATTCACCCCTCCACTTT.

There are many counts of this clone. This rearrangement joins TRBV6-5 to TRBJ2-5; 7 bases map to TRBD1. The V segment lost 2 bases and the J segment 7 bases; nucleotides outside the gene matches: 7. CDR3 length equals 14 residues. Germline values: CDR1 MNHEY, CDR2 SVGAGI. The CDR3 region has the DNA TGTGCCAGCAGTTACAATGCAGGGGGTGGGACCCAGTACTTC. The encoded protein is CASSYNAGGGTQYF.

This chain uses TRBV9 with TRBJ2-2, with TRBD2 identical over 10 bases. Trimming took 4 bases from V and 0 from J; bases not matched to a gene: 3. The CDR3 loop spans 16 amino acids. Germline CDR1 reads SGDLS; CDR2 reads YYNGEE. The CDR3 nucleotides read TGTGCCAGCAGCCCTACTAGCGGGACGAACACCGGGGAGCTGTTTTTT. Amino acid sequence: CASSPTSGTNTGELFF.

J is TRBJ1-1 and V is TRBV19; 7 positions agree with TRBD1. Trimming removed 8 bases from V and 1 base from J; junction bases left unmatched: 7. The CDR3 runs to 14 residues. Germline V lookup: CDR1 LNHDA, CDR2 SQIVND (reference sequence). The CDR3 bases are TGTGCCAGTGGAACGGGACAGTCGAACACTGAAGCTTTCTTT. Protein sequence: CASGTGQSNTEAFF.

This clone was seen just once. The chain recombines TRBV12-3 or TRBV12-4 with TRBJ1-4, with 7 bases lining up with TRBD1. CDR3 length: 13 amino acids. V lost 3 bases and J lost 10; bases outside the gene matches: 5. The CDR3 DNA sequence: TGTGCCAGCAGTTTCGGGCAGGGGGGAAAACTGTTTTTT. Translated: CASSFGQGGKLFF.

This chain uses TRBV7-9 with TRBJ2-7; no clear D. V lost 6 bases and J 4 bases, leaving 10 bases between the germline ends. Germline V gene lookup returns CDR1 SEHNR and CDR2 FQNEAQ (reference sequence). This CDR3 contains 12 residues. CDR3 sequence reads: CASSFSLYEQYF. The CDR3, as DNA: TGTGCCAGCAGTTTCTCTCTTTACGAGCAGTACTTC.

The V call is TRBV11-3, the J call TRBJ2-3, with 8 positions matching TRBD1. The CDR3 has 15 residues. V was pared by 1 base and J by 4 bases, with 4 bases of the junction left unmatched. The V gene's germline CDR1 is SGHNT and CDR2 YENEEA. The CDR3 here is CASSLGQGFADTQYF. CDR3 DNA sequence: TGTGCCAGCAGCTTAGGACAGGGGTTTGCAGATACGCAGTATTTT.